These 23 T cell receptor beta chains were all obtained from the same sample, sequenced in a study of cytomegalovirus exposure and HLA in healthy donors (TCRdb year 2017). The receptor library was made with the immunoSEQ multiplex PCR assay. For the multiplex PCR, a mixture combining 60 forward primers for TCR Vbeta segments and 13 reverse primers for TCR Jbeta segments was used. The clones in this table, taken by TCRdb from immuneACCESS, are in-frame only. Not every clone is retained; where verified, under half of the shortfall comes from an unresolved V gene, and the cause of the rest is unknown. Present in this sample are approximately 170,000 clones, more than 65% of which were seen just once. In total, the top ten clones hold around 1.5% of the sample. What was sequenced was PBMCs. These receptors were obtained from a male donor in good health and CMV-seronegative.

The chain is built from TRBV29-1 and TRBJ2-4; tentative D call: TRBD1 (5 bases). CDR3 length equals 16 residues. The germline V gene encodes CDR1 SQVTM and CDR2 ANQGSEA. V lost 4 bases and J 0 bases, leaving 16 bases between the germline ends. The CDR3 DNA follows: TGCAGCGTTGTATTCGTGGCGACAGAAGCCAAAAACATTCAGTACTTC. Translation: CSVVFVATEAKNIQYF.

The V gene is TRBV7-8, the J gene TRBJ2-2; the D is unclear. The V and J ends lost 1 base and 1 base respectively, with 7 bases between them. The CDR3 consists of 15 residues. Germline V gene data show CDR1 as SGHVS and CDR2 as FQNEAQ. The CDR3 is CASSLVSENTGELFF. The CDR3, as DNA: TGTGCCAGCAGCTTAGTGAGCGAGAACACCGGGGAGCTGTTTTTT.

A few counts support this clone. The gene calls are TRBV6-5 and TRBJ1-5, with D possibly being TRBD1 (6 bases). Germline CDR1 and CDR2: MNHEY and SVGAGI. The CDR3 covers 13 residues. V dropped 1 base and J dropped 7 bases, with 8 bases sitting between them. CDR3 in amino acids: CASSYLGAQPQHF. In nucleotides, the CDR3 is TGTGCCAGCAGTTACTTGGGGGCCCAGCCCCAGCATTTT.

The genes are TRBV10-3 and TRBJ2-7, with 7 bases lining up with TRBD1. The CDR3 is 14 residues long. Germline CDR1 is ENHRY and CDR2 is SYGVKD. J lost 4 bases, V lost 3 bases, and 6 bases had no gene match. CDR3 bases: TGTGCCATCAGTGAAACAGGGGCCCCTTACGAGCAGTACTTC. This translates into CAISETGAPYEQYF.

V usage is TRBV6-1 and J usage is TRBJ2-5; a weak D match, TRBD2 (5 bases). Germline V gene lookup returns CDR1 MNHNS and CDR2 SASEGT. The CDR3 extends over 12 amino acids. V was shortened by 6 bases and J by 4 bases, with 9 bases between the two germline ends. The CDR3 DNA follows: TGTGCCAGCAGCCTAGCCCTAGAGACCCAGTACTTC. It codes for CASSLALETQYF.

CDR3 protein: CASSGGRGYQETQYF. The CDR3 bases are TGTGCCAGCAGTGGGGGAAGGGGGTACCAAGAGACCCAGTACTTC. This chain joins TRBV25-1 and TRBJ2-5, with D maybe TRBD1 (6 bases). The germline gives CDR1 MGHDK, CDR2 SYGVNS. Between the trimmed V and J ends, which lost 4 bases and 0 bases, there was a span of 12 bases. The CDR3 has 15 amino acids. The full variable domain, in which reference TRBV25-1 and TRBJ2-5 provide the parts outside the CDR3, is EADIYQTPRYLVIGTGKKITLECSQTMGHDKMYWYQQDPGMELHLIHYSYGVNSTEKGDLSSESTVSRIRTEHFPLTLESARPSHTSQYLCASSGGRGYQETQYFGPGTRLLVL.

This rearrangement joins TRBV18 to TRBJ1-6; D not resolved. The CDR3 is 14 amino acids. V was shortened by 1 base and J by 7 bases, with 8 bases between the two germline ends. Germline CDR1 is KGHSH and CDR2 is LQKENI. The CDR3 DNA reads as TGTGCCAGCTCACCACGGAGAGGGAATTCACCCCTCCACTTT. This codes for CASSPRRGNSPLHF. The complete variable domain, with remaining parts taken from reference TRBV18 and TRBJ1-6, reads NAGVMQNPRHLVRRRGQEARLRCSPMKGHSHVYWYRQLPEEGLKFMVYLQKENIIDESGMPKERFSAEFPKEGPSILRIQQVVRGDSAAYFCASSPRRGNSPLHFGNGTRLTVT.

This chain connects TRBV18 to TRBJ2-1; 11 bases line up with TRBD2. Per the germline V gene, CDR1 is KGHSH and CDR2 is LQKENI. With 0 bases clipped from V and 8 bases from J, the junction kept 6 bases outside the gene matches. The CDR3 extends over 16 amino acids. The CDR3 sequence: CASSPPSGRAGYEQFF. The CDR3 coding sequence is TGTGCCAGCTCACCACCTAGCGGGAGGGCCGGGTATGAGCAGTTCTTC.

The J gene is TRBJ1-3, the V gene TRBV13; D not certain. The V gene lost 3 bases and the J gene lost 0 bases, with 12 bases spanning the gap. The V gene's germline CDR1 is PRHDT and CDR2 FYEKMQ (reference sequence). CDR3 length: 16 residues. DNA for the CDR3: TGTGCCAGCAGCTTCACCCAATCTAACTCTGGAAACACCATATATTTT. This encodes CASSFTQSNSGNTIYF.

CDR3 sequence: CATGGGGGPWQYF. CDR3 coding DNA: TGTGCCACGGGGGGCGGAGGGGGGCCCTGGCAGTACTTC. The chain combines TRBV7-2 with TRBJ2-7, with D possibly TRBD2 on 7 matching bases. The V gene's germline CDR1 is SGHTA and CDR2 FQGNSA. This CDR3 contains 13 residues. The germline V and J ends were trimmed by 10 bases and 9 bases, with 22 bases remaining between them.

The CDR3 sequence: CASSRTGAESGNTIYF. DNA of the CDR3: TGTGCCAGCAGCCGGACAGGGGCAGAATCTGGAAACACCATATATTTT. The J gene is TRBJ1-3, the V gene TRBV6-6; 9 bases line up with TRBD1. The length of the CDR3 is 16 residues. Germline assignment: CDR1 MNHNY and CDR2 SVGAGI (reference sequence). The ends lost 6 bases at V and 1 base at J; junction bases unmatched: 7.

The CDR3 sequence is CASRGETGYNYGYTF. CDR3 DNA sequence: TGTGCCAGCAGGGGGGAGACAGGTTATAACTATGGCTACACCTTC. The chain employs TRBV25-1 and TRBJ1-2, with D perhaps TRBD1 (6 bases). The germline CDR1 and CDR2 sequences are MGHDK and SYGVNS. This CDR3 has 15 residues. Trimming left V 6 bases short and J 1 base short, with 15 bases between.

This rearrangement joins TRBV6-1 to TRBJ2-2; perhaps TRBD2 as D (5 bases). CDR1 is MNHNS, CDR2 SASEGT, per germline. The V gene lost 1 base and the J gene lost 5 bases, with 5 bases spanning the gap. The CDR3 has 13 amino acids. The CDR3 DNA sequence: TGTGCCAGCAGTGAAGGGAGGACCGGGGAGCTGTTTTTT. Encoded protein: CASSEGRTGELFF.

The V and J genes are TRBV9 and TRBJ2-5; 12 bases are a match to TRBD2. The closer fit of TRBJ2-7 to the DNA end suggests the J call may be wrong. The CDR3 sequence is 16 residues long. The germline V gene has CDR1 SGDLS and CDR2 YYNGEE. CDR3 DNA sequence: TGTGCCAGCAGCGATCGGACTAGCGGGAATGTCTACGAGCAGTACTTC. It codes for CASSDRTSGNVYEQYF.

In regard to this clone: One end of the junction is discordant with germline, which a read error may explain. The chain is built from TRBV7-9 and TRBJ1-5; TRBD1 matches at 8 bases. Germline V CDR1 and CDR2: SEHNR, FQNEAQ (reference sequence). The CDR3 consists of 16 residues. CDR3 sequence reads: CSSSLHNRTGRQPQHF. CDR3 in DNA: TGTTCCAGCAGCCTACACAATAGGACAGGGCGGCAGCCCCAGCATTTT.

A single count supports this clone. The chain uses TRBV7-9 and TRBJ2-7; 9 bases align to TRBD1. The CDR3 has 16 residues. CDR1 SEHNR and CDR2 FQNEAQ come from the germline V gene (reference sequence). With V trimmed by 7 bases and J by 7 bases, 17 bases remained unmatched. The CDR3 DNA is TGTGCCAGCACCTCAGGGGGGACAGGGCCCGTGGGGGAGCAGTACTTC. Residues: CASTSGGTGPVGEQYF.

The V call is TRBV6-6, the J call TRBJ1-6; D is unclear. The germline gives CDR1 MNHNY, CDR2 SVGAGI (reference sequence). The CDR3 spans 16 residues. Trimming cost V 2 bases and J 8 bases, with 16 bases left between them. The CDR3 nucleotides are TGTGCCAGCAGTTACATTCGAGGGCCAAGGGATTCACCCCTCCACTTT. Protein sequence: CASSYIRGPRDSPLHF.

To note about this clone: A junction end diverges from the germline sequence, so it may reflect a read error. The V call is TRBV7-9, the J call TRBJ2-7, with D tentatively TRBD1 (6 bases). This CDR3 region has 15 residues. CDR1 and CDR2 from the germline V gene are SEHNR and FQNEAQ (reference sequence). The CDR3 bases are TGTTCCAGCAGCTTAGAGGTTTCCAGGGGCGACGAGCAGTACTTC. Translation gives CSSSLEVSRGDEQYF.

This clone was detected once. The chain has TRBV7-2 and TRBJ2-5; D is undetermined. Trimming shortened V by 4 bases and J by 3 bases, and 9 bases separated the two germline ends. Germline CDR1 SGHTA, CDR2 FQGNSA. The CDR3 is 13 amino acids. This CDR3 reads CASSSLLKETQYF. The CDR3 DNA reads as TGTGCCAGCAGCTCGCTACTTAAAGAGACCCAGTACTTC.

The rearrangement uses TRBV5-1 and TRBJ1-1; perhaps TRBD1 as D (6 bases). CDR3 size: 14 residues. In germline, CDR1 is SGHRS, CDR2 YFSETQ. With 3 bases removed from V and 3 bases from J, the gap between germline ends came to 12 bases. CDR3 nucleotide sequence: TGCGCCAGCAGCTCGAGGGGGGGTTACACTGAAGCTTTCTTT. Translation gives CASSSRGGYTEAFF.

The chain recombines TRBV27 with TRBJ1-1; 9 nucleotides agree with TRBD1. Per germline, CDR1 MNHEY and CDR2 SMNVEV (reference sequence). CDR3 length: 15 residues. J gave up 5 bases and V 8 bases, and 12 bases lay outside the gene matches. CDR3 residues: CASSRPGQGITEAFF. Written as DNA, the CDR3 is TGTGCCAGCTCCCGGCCGGGACAGGGAATAACTGAAGCTTTCTTT.

This sequence joins TRBV6-1 and TRBJ2-7; 7 positions agree with TRBD2. Unmatched junction bases numbered 6, after V lost 4 bases and J lost 0 bases. CDR3 length: 15 residues. Germline V gene sequence: CDR1 MNHNS, CDR2 SASEGT. In DNA, the CDR3 is TGTGCCAGCAGTGGAGGGAGGGGACCCTCCTACGAGCAGTACTTC. Amino acids: CASSGGRGPSYEQYF.

The gene calls are TRBV4-2 and TRBJ2-7; 9 bases fit TRBD2. Germline-derived CDR1 and CDR2 are LGHNA and YNFKEQ. Trimming removed 4 bases from V and 3 bases from J; junction bases left unmatched: 7. The CDR3 covers 15 residues. CDR3 residues: CASSLIAGEGYEQYF. The CDR3 region has the DNA TGTGCCAGCAGCCTTATAGCGGGAGAGGGCTACGAGCAGTACTTC.